These 28 T cell receptor beta chains were all obtained from the same sample, sequenced in a study of Ad26.COV2.S vaccination and SARS-CoV-2 variants. Assay: immunoSEQ multiplex PCR; the TCRdb copy retains only in-frame clones and omits some. The sample records about 350,000 clones, about 89% being singletons. Treatment meaning: around 19 received Ad26.COV2.S at low or high dose, single or two shots; several received placebo; per-sample allocation not given. At day 63 after the first vaccine or placebo injection, samples were drawn. This specimen was peripheral blood, taken in a trial of Ad26.COV2.S vaccine versus placebo. The receptors come from a person between 18 and 65 years old who received the Ad26.COV2.S COVID-19 vaccine or a placebo.

This clone occurred a few times. The chain uses TRBV28 and TRBJ1-1, with D unresolved. CDR1 MDHEN and CDR2 SYDVKM come from the germline V gene. V was trimmed by 6 bases and J by 2 bases, leaving 7 bases between them. CDR3 length equals 12 residues. As DNA, the CDR3 is TGTGCCAGCAGGGCTTTCAACACTGAAGCTTTCTTT. It encodes CASRAFNTEAFF.

V usage is TRBV2 and J usage is TRBJ2-7; D is undetermined. The CDR3 runs to 13 residues. Trimming removed 3 bases at V and 0 bases at J, with 6 bases between. Germline V lookup: CDR1 SNHLY, CDR2 FYNNEI. The CDR3 DNA reads TGTGCCAGCAGTGAGCGGAACTCCTACGAGCAGTACTTC. It yields the protein CASSERNSYEQYF.

The gene calls are TRBV4-1 and TRBJ2-1; no definite D call. The CDR3 is made up of 19 amino acids. Germline assignment: CDR1 MGHRA and CDR2 YSYEKL. Between the trimmed V and J ends, which lost 4 bases and 0 bases, there was a span of 22 bases. CDR3: CASSPRGSDLLSSYNEQFF. The CDR3 bases are TGCGCCAGCAGCCCCCGCGGTTCTGACCTGCTTAGCTCCTACAATGAGCAGTTCTTC.

The chain recombines TRBV3-1 (or the pseudogene TRBV3-2) with TRBJ2-2, with 8 bases that match TRBD2. The germline V gene has CDR1 LGHDT and CDR2 YNNKEL (reference sequence). The CDR3 is made up of 20 amino acids. The ends lost 2 bases at V and 4 bases at J; junction bases unmatched: 18. The CDR3 loop reads CASSQRTLRSGSVITGELFF. CDR3 nucleotide sequence: TGTGCCAGCAGCCAACGAACTCTACGAAGCGGGAGCGTTATCACCGGGGAGCTGTTTTTT.

The chain has TRBV12-5 and TRBJ2-1; 8 bases are a match to TRBD1. J was trimmed by 5 bases and V by 10 bases; bases with no gene match: 19. CDR1 is LGHNT, CDR2 FRNRAP, per germline. The CDR3 covers 17 residues. Here the CDR3 reads CATGLAPRTGSNNEQFF. CDR3 in DNA: TGTGCTACCGGGTTGGCGCCCCGGACAGGGTCCAACAATGAGCAGTTCTTC.

The chain recombines TRBV28 with TRBJ1-1; D is ambiguous. V was trimmed by 8 bases and J by 5 bases, leaving 12 bases between them. The length of the CDR3 is 12 residues. Per germline, CDR1 MDHEN and CDR2 SYDVKM. DNA for the CDR3: TGTGCCAGCGGAAGGGTGGGGACTGAAGCTTTCTTT. This gives the protein CASGRVGTEAFF.

This chain uses TRBV21-1 with TRBJ2-5; the DNA was not compared with TRBD1, the D call given in the table. TRBV21-1 is classified as a pseudogene. This CDR3 contains 15 residues. This CDR3 reads CASSKEGTGKETQYF. Written as DNA, the CDR3 is TGTGCCAGCAGCAAAGAGGGGACAGGGAAGGAGACCCAGTACTTC.

This clone appeared a few times. The rearrangement uses TRBV24-1 and TRBJ2-5; 15 bases match TRBD2. The CDR3 runs to 18 residues. Germline values: CDR1 KGHDR, CDR2 SFDVKD. V lost 4 bases to trimming and J lost 4 bases; unmatched junction nucleotides: 9. The CDR3 DNA reads TGTGCCACCAGTGACCCGGGACTAGCGGGAGGTCTTGGAGAGACCCAGTACTTC. Translating it yields CATSDPGLAGGLGETQYF.

V gene TRBV3-1 (or the pseudogene TRBV3-2) combines with J gene TRBJ2-3; D unresolved. The V end was cut by 1 base, the J end by 2 bases, with 4 bases between. The CDR3 runs to 13 residues. Germline loops: CDR1 LGHDT, CDR2 YNNKEL (reference sequence). The CDR3 nucleotides are TGTGCCAGCAGCCAAGCCCCCACAGATACGCAGTATTTT. It yields the protein CASSQAPTDTQYF.

This chain connects TRBV7-2 to TRBJ2-2, with 7 positions matching TRBD1. Germline V CDR1 and CDR2: SGHTA, FQGNSA. The CDR3 length is 17 residues. Unmatched junction bases numbered 16, after V lost 5 bases and J lost 7 bases. The CDR3 DNA reads as TGTGCCAGCAGCCATGACAGGGCGGCAGGGGTTAGCGGGGAGCTGTTTTTT. It codes for CASSHDRAAGVSGELFF.

The chain employs TRBV7-7 and TRBJ2-1; TRBD1 might be the D (5 bases). The CDR3 has 14 residues. The germline gives CDR1 SSHAT, CDR2 FNYEAQ (reference sequence). V shed 1 base and J shed 5 bases, with 9 bases lying between them. The CDR3 is CASSLGAGNNEQFF. The CDR3 DNA sequence: TGTGCCAGCAGCTTAGGAGCAGGGAACAATGAGCAGTTCTTC. Variable domain in full (rest from reference TRBV7-7 and TRBJ2-1): GAGVSQSPRYKVTKRGQDVTLRCDPISSHATLYWYQQALGQGPEFLTYFNYEAQPDKSGLPSDRFSAERPEGSISTLTIQRTEQRDSAMYRCASSLGAGNNEQFFGPGTRLTVL.

V gene TRBV11-1 combines with J gene TRBJ1-2; D possibly corresponds to TRBD1 (5 bases). CDR1 SGHAT and CDR2 FQDESV come from the germline V gene (reference sequence). V dropped 1 base and J dropped 2 bases, with 5 bases sitting between them. CDR3 length: 13 residues. CDR3 DNA sequence: TGTGCCAGCAGCTTAGGGGGCAACTATGGCTACACCTTC. Protein product: CASSLGGNYGYTF.

V is TRBV9 and J is TRBJ2-3, with TRBD1 matching over 7 bases. The V gene's germline CDR1 is SGDLS and CDR2 YYNGEE. The CDR3 consists of 16 residues. Trimming cost V 5 bases and J 6 bases; bases outside gene matches: 15. The CDR3 loop reads CASSDLGTAIADTQYF. The CDR3 region has the DNA TGTGCCAGCAGTGACTTAGGGACAGCTATAGCGGATACGCAGTATTTT.

The chain couples TRBV11-2 to TRBJ1-1, with 7 bases aligning to TRBD1. CDR3 length: 15 residues. V shed 4 bases and J 5 bases; nucleotides not matched to a gene: 10. Germline-derived CDR1 and CDR2 are SGHAT and FQNNGV. The CDR3, as DNA: TGTGCCAGCAGCTCGGTAAGGGGGCGAGGAACTGAAGCTTTCTTT. Translation: CASSSVRGRGTEAFF.

The chain uses TRBV30 and TRBJ1-2; 8 bases match TRBD1. After removal of 2 bases from V and 4 bases from J, the junction contained 12 bases not matched to a gene. The CDR3 runs to 16 residues. Germline V gene lookup returns CDR1 GTSNPN and CDR2 SVGIG (reference sequence). In DNA form, the CDR3 reads TGTGCCTGGAGTTCTTTCCGCGACAGGGGCCTCTATGGCTACACCTTC. This encodes CAWSSFRDRGLYGYTF.

V gene TRBV29-1 combines with J gene TRBJ1-2; 7 bases are shared with TRBD1. In germline, CDR1 is SQVTM, CDR2 ANQGSEA. The J segment lost 5 bases and the V segment lost 4 bases, leaving 19 bases of the junction unmatched. The CDR3 extends over 17 amino acids. CDR3 DNA: TGCAGCGTTGGGACAGGTTCGAGTTATGAGAGAGAGTATGGCTACACCTTC. Translated, it gives CSVGTGSSYEREYGYTF. The complete variable domain, with remaining parts taken from reference TRBV29-1 and TRBJ1-2, reads SAVISQKPSRDICQRGTSLTIQCQVDSQVTMMFWYRQQPGQSLTLIATANQGSEATYESGFVIDKFPISRPNLTFSTLTVSNMSPEDSSIYLCSVGTGSSYEREYGYTFGSGTRLTVV.

The V and J genes are TRBV11-2 and TRBJ2-7; 11 nucleotides line up with TRBD1. The CDR3 runs 17 residues. Germline CDR1 reads SGHAT; CDR2 reads FQNNGV. Trimming at V came to 3 bases and at J to 4 bases, leaving 11 bases not matched to a gene. Here the CDR3 reads CASSFKALGQGAYEQYF. Written as DNA, the CDR3 is TGTGCCAGCAGCTTTAAAGCGTTAGGACAGGGGGCTTACGAGCAGTACTTC.

This chain uses TRBV6-5 with TRBJ1-6; 10 bases map to TRBD1. Germline assignment: CDR1 MNHEY and CDR2 SVGAGI. Trimming took 6 bases from V and 9 from J; bases not matched to a gene: 5. The CDR3 length is 14 residues. The CDR3 DNA follows: TGTGCCAGCAGGAGGGACAGGGGAGGTTCACCCCTCCACTTT. Protein product: CASRRDRGGSPLHF.

With regard to this clone: The sample carries other DNA sequences with the same CDR3. The chain recombines TRBV6-6 with TRBJ1-2; no firm D call. Trimming pared 0 bases from V and 2 bases from J, leaving 7 bases between. Germline V gives CDR1 MNHNY, CDR2 SVGAGI (reference sequence). This CDR3 spans 14 amino acids. The CDR3 DNA reads TGTGCCAGCAGTTACTCGGGCGGGAACTATGGCTACACCTTC. Its translation is CASSYSGGNYGYTF.

V usage is TRBV7-2 and J usage is TRBJ2-1, with TRBD1 matching over 7 bases. The CDR3 sequence is 15 residues long. CDR1 SGHTA and CDR2 FQGNSA come from the germline V gene. V lost 5 bases and J lost 5; bases outside the gene matches: 9. CDR3 in amino acids: CASSPHGTVHNEQFF. DNA for the CDR3: TGTGCCAGCAGCCCCCACGGGACAGTTCACAATGAGCAGTTCTTC.

The CDR3 loop reads CASSQNRARGETQYF. The CDR3 DNA follows: TGTGCCAGCAGCCAAAACAGGGCCCGCGGAGAGACCCAGTACTTC. J is TRBJ2-5 and V is TRBV3-1 (or the pseudogene TRBV3-2), with a possible D match to TRBD1 (6 bases). The ends were cut back, 2 bases at V and 4 bases at J, with 14 bases in the middle. There are 15 residues in the CDR3. CDR1 and CDR2 (germline): LGHDT, YNNKEL (reference sequence).

The chain carries TRBV2 and TRBJ2-2; the D gene is possibly TRBD1 (6 bases). Per the germline V gene, CDR1 is SNHLY and CDR2 is FYNNEI. The CDR3 covers 15 residues. V was cut by 6 bases and J by 3 bases, with 14 bases left in between. CDR3 DNA sequence: TGTGCCAGCAGAGTGACACAGGGTTACACCGGGGAGCTGTTTTTT. Translation gives CASRVTQGYTGELFF.

The chain couples TRBV5-5 to TRBJ2-7, with 11 nucleotides matching TRBD1. The CDR3 loop spans 15 amino acids. Per the germline V gene, CDR1 is SGHKS and CDR2 is YYEKEE (reference sequence). Unmatched junction bases numbered 6, after V lost 4 bases and J lost 3 bases. The CDR3 sequence is CASSMGQGGLYEQYF. Here the CDR3 DNA reads TGTGCCAGCAGCATGGGACAGGGGGGGCTCTACGAGCAGTACTTC.

The J gene is TRBJ2-1, the V gene TRBV5-8; 9 bases map to TRBD2. CDR1 and CDR2 (germline): SGHTS, YDEGEE. CDR3 length: 15 amino acids. With 4 bases clipped from V and 3 bases from J, the junction kept 5 bases outside the gene matches. For the CDR3, the DNA is TGTGCCAGCAGCGTGGGACTAGCAGTCTACAATGAGCAGTTCTTC. Protein sequence: CASSVGLAVYNEQFF.

The J gene is TRBJ2-7, the V gene TRBV2; 8 bases agree with TRBD1. V was clipped by 5 bases and J by 2 bases; unmatched bases: 8. CDR1 SNHLY and CDR2 FYNNEI come from the germline V gene. This CDR3 contains 15 residues. The CDR3 reads CASSSSRDRTYEQYF. The DNA for the CDR3 is TGTGCCAGCAGTTCGAGCCGGGACAGGACCTACGAGCAGTACTTC.

This clone was counted between two and nine times. V is TRBV28 and J is TRBJ1-4; D remains unclear. The CDR3 runs 14 residues. The germline V and J ends were trimmed by 5 bases and 0 bases, with 7 bases remaining between them. Germline CDR1 and CDR2: MDHEN and SYDVKM. For the CDR3, the DNA is TGTGCCAGCAGTACCCTGGCAACTAATGAAAAACTGTTTTTT. This encodes CASSTLATNEKLFF. The full variable domain, rest sourced from reference TRBV28 and TRBJ1-4, is DVKVTQSSRYLVKRTGEKVFLECVQDMDHENMFWYRQDPGLGLRLIYFSYDVKMKEKGDIPEGYSVSREKKERFSLILESASTNQTSMYLCASSTLATNEKLFFGSGTQLSVL.

The chain links TRBV19 to TRBJ1-6; TRBD1 matches at 10 bases. This CDR3 has 14 residues. Trimming cost V 5 bases and J 8 bases; bases outside gene matches: 3. Germline CDR1 LNHDA, CDR2 SQIVND (reference sequence). The CDR3 region is CASSGQGVYSPLHF. CDR3 coding DNA: TGTGCCAGTAGTGGACAGGGGGTGTATTCACCCCTCCACTTT.

This chain uses TRBV6-5 with TRBJ2-3, with a tentative D call TRBD2 (6 bases). Germline V lookup: CDR1 MNHEY, CDR2 SVGAGI. The CDR3 covers 15 residues. Trimming removed 4 bases from V and 5 bases from J, with 16 bases in between. CDR3 in DNA: TGTGCCAGCAGTTCTCGGACCCAAGCGGGAGATACGCAGTATTTT. This encodes CASSSRTQAGDTQYF.